Presented here are 17 T cell receptor beta chains from one specimen sequenced in a study of cytomegalovirus exposure and HLA in healthy donors. The PCR was carried out with 60 Vbeta primers and 13 Jbeta primers. Clones were sequenced by immunoSEQ multiplex PCR, and TCRdb holds only the in-frame ones, with some missing. The sample has 170,000 or so clones; roughly three quarters are singletons. The sequenced sample consisted of PBMCs. The receptor source for this set is a woman aged 50 to 65 in good health and CMV-seropositive.

V usage is TRBV7-9 and J usage is TRBJ1-5, with 7 nucleotides matching TRBD1. The CDR3 has 15 amino acids. Germline V lookup: CDR1 SEHNR, CDR2 FQNEAQ (reference sequence). With V trimmed by 5 bases and J by 0 bases, 4 bases remained unmatched. The CDR3 is CASSPTGSSNQPQHF. CDR3 in DNA: TGTGCCAGCAGCCCGACAGGGTCTAGCAATCAGCCCCAGCATTTT.

The chain employs TRBV6-8 and TRBJ2-7; tentative D call: TRBD2 (5 bases). Trimming cost V 5 bases and J 5 bases, with 16 bases left between them. In germline, CDR1 is MNHGY, CDR2 SAAAGT. CDR3 length: 14 residues. This CDR3 reads CASSESGMRDEQYF. In DNA form, the CDR3 reads TGTGCCAGCAGTGAATCGGGGATGAGGGACGAGCAGTACTTC.

This clone was observed a few times. In nucleotides, the CDR3 is TGTGCCAGCAATGTACAGGGGCCCAACACTGAAGCTTTCTTT. Its translation: CASNVQGPNTEAFF. The chain couples TRBV27 to TRBJ1-1, with 7 bases identical to TRBD1. CDR1 is MNHEY, CDR2 SMNVEV, per germline (reference sequence). CDR3 length equals 14 residues. V shed 7 bases, J shed 2 bases, and the junction held 7 bases outside the gene matches.

The chain couples TRBV27 to TRBJ1-6, with unresolved D. Germline CDR1 reads MNHEY; CDR2 reads SMNVEV (reference sequence). The CDR3 length is 16 residues. Trimming left V 1 base short and J 7 bases short, with 14 bases between. CDR3 sequence reads: CASSLWAGTANSPLHF. The CDR3 coding sequence is TGTGCCAGCAGTTTATGGGCAGGAACGGCGAATTCACCCCTCCACTTT.

J is TRBJ2-7 and V is TRBV30; D unclear. Trimming removed 1 base at V and 1 base at J, with 8 bases between. The CDR3 length is 13 residues. CDR1 and CDR2 (germline): GTSNPN, SVGIG (reference sequence). The CDR3 DNA reads as TGTGCCTGGAGTGGTTGGAGATCCTACGAGCAGTACTTC. It specifies CAWSGWRSYEQYF. Full variable domain (remainder filled in from reference TRBV30 and TRBJ2-7): SQTIHQWPATLVQPVGSPLSLECTVEGTSNPNLYWYRQAAGRGLQLLFYSVGIGQISSEVPQNLSASRPQDRQFILSSKKLLLSDSGFYLCAWSGWRSYEQYFGPGTRLTVT.

V is TRBV7-9 and J is TRBJ2-5, with 7 positions matching TRBD2. Trimming took 1 base from V and 2 from J; bases not matched to a gene: 1. In germline, CDR1 is SEHNR, CDR2 FQNEAQ (reference sequence). The CDR3 loop spans 14 amino acids. In DNA form, the CDR3 reads TGTGCCAGCAGCTTAGTCGGGGGGCAAGAGACCCAGTACTTC. Translating it yields CASSLVGGQETQYF. Together with reference TRBV7-9 and TRBJ2-5, the CDR3 gives the full variable domain: DTGVSQNPRHKITKRGQNVTFRCDPISEHNRLYWYRQTLGQGPEFLTYFQNEAQLEKSRLLSDRFSAERPKGSFSTLEIQRTEQGDSAMYLCASSLVGGQETQYFGPGTRLLVL.

This rearrangement joins TRBV27 to TRBJ2-5; TRBD2 matches at 7 bases. CDR3 size: 13 residues. Germline V gene lookup returns CDR1 MNHEY and CDR2 SMNVEV (reference sequence). With 7 bases clipped from V and 5 bases from J, the junction kept 7 bases outside the gene matches. The CDR3 region has the DNA TGTGCCAGCACTCAGAGGCGGGGGGAGACCCAGTACTTC. Translating gives CASTQRRGETQYF.

V and J are TRBV25-1 and TRBJ1-1, with a possible D match to TRBD1 (5 bases). The CDR3 has 14 residues. The ends were cut back, 5 bases at V and 5 bases at J, with 15 bases in the middle. In germline, CDR1 is MGHDK, CDR2 SYGVNS. The CDR3 DNA follows: TGTGCCAGCAGTCGAAGGGGAGGGGTAACTGAAGCTTTCTTT. It codes for CASSRRGGVTEAFF.

This sequence joins TRBV4-2 and TRBJ2-1, with 7 bases matching TRBD1. With V trimmed by 2 bases and J by 8 bases, 6 bases remained unmatched. This CDR3 has 14 residues. Germline V gene sequence: CDR1 LGHNA, CDR2 YNFKEQ. CDR3 loop: CASSQIDRDDEQFF. In DNA form, the CDR3 reads TGTGCCAGCAGCCAAATTGACAGGGATGATGAGCAGTTCTTC.

The V and J genes are TRBV5-1 and TRBJ2-1; a possible D gene is TRBD1 (5 bases). The CDR3 spans 14 residues. Trimming removed 0 bases at V and 8 bases at J, with 12 bases between. Germline V gene lookup returns CDR1 SGHRS and CDR2 YFSETQ. The CDR3 DNA sequence: TGCGCCAGCAGCTTGGCCAGGGCCAGCCATGAGCAGTTCTTC. Translation gives CASSLARASHEQFF.

The chain carries TRBV4-2 and TRBJ2-1; possibly TRBD2 for D (6 bases). Germline V gene data show CDR1 as LGHNA and CDR2 as YNFKEQ. Trimming left V 4 bases short and J 4 bases short, with 17 bases between. The CDR3 loop spans 16 amino acids. The CDR3 nucleotides read TGTGCCAGCAGCCGAGTGGGCGGGGCAACTTACAATGAGCAGTTCTTC. Its translation is CASSRVGGATYNEQFF.

The genes are TRBV15 and TRBJ2-1; tentatively, D is TRBD1 (6 bases). The length of the CDR3 is 15 residues. The V gene lost 3 bases and the J gene lost 0 bases, with 9 bases spanning the gap. The V gene's germline CDR1 is LNHNV and CDR2 YYDKDF (reference sequence). CDR3 loop: CATSRQGSSYNEQFF. The CDR3 DNA sequence: TGTGCCACCAGCAGGCAGGGGAGCTCCTACAATGAGCAGTTCTTC.

This chain links TRBV19 with TRBJ1-6; D call uncertain. The CDR3 runs to 13 residues. The germline V and J ends were trimmed by 4 bases and 13 bases, with 14 bases remaining between them. Germline-derived CDR1 and CDR2 are LNHDA and SQIVND (reference sequence). CDR3 in DNA: TGTGCCAGTAGTACTGGAGTAGGAACGCCCCTCCACTTT. This translates into CASSTGVGTPLHF.

Turning to this clone: Additional DNA sequences in this sample encode the identical CDR3. V usage is TRBV5-1 and J usage is TRBJ1-1; maybe TRBD1 (5 bases). V lost 2 bases to trimming and J lost 1 base, with 9 bases between them. This CDR3 has 14 residues. Germline V gene data show CDR1 as SGHRS and CDR2 as YFSETQ. In nucleotides, the CDR3 is TGCGCCAGCAGCTTACAAGGGGCGAACACTGAAGCTTTCTTT. This gives the protein CASSLQGANTEAFF.

The V gene is TRBV2, the J gene TRBJ2-3, with 12 bases aligning to TRBD2. V gave up 7 bases and J gave up 3 bases; unmatched junction bases: 14. The CDR3 loop spans 18 amino acids. The germline gives CDR1 SNHLY, CDR2 FYNNEI. The CDR3 reads CASTNGFLAGGPTDTQYF. CDR3 in DNA: TGTGCCAGCACTAATGGGTTCCTAGCGGGGGGGCCTACAGATACGCAGTATTTT. The full variable domain, in which reference TRBV2 and TRBJ2-3 provide the parts outside the CDR3, is EPEVTQTPSHQVTQMGQEVILRCVPISNHLYFYWYRQILGQKVEFLVSFYNNEISEKSEIFDDQFSVERPDGSNFTLKIRSTKLEDSAMYFCASTNGFLAGGPTDTQYFGPGTRLTVL.

This clone turned up a few times. The chain carries TRBV9 and TRBJ2-3, with 9 bases aligning to TRBD2. Looked up from germline, CDR1 is SGDLS and CDR2 is YYNGEE. The CDR3 consists of 14 residues. Trimming removed 0 bases from V and 9 bases from J; junction bases left unmatched: 5. CDR3 amino acids: CASSVDSGGRTQYF. CDR3 in DNA: TGTGCCAGCAGCGTAGATAGCGGGGGCAGGACGCAGTATTTT.

This rearrangement joins TRBV14 to TRBJ2-7, with D maybe TRBD1 (6 bases). Trimming removed 5 bases at V and 3 bases at J, with 11 bases between. The CDR3 is made up of 13 amino acids. Germline V gene data show CDR1 as SGHDN and CDR2 as FVKESK. The DNA for the CDR3 is TGTGCCAGCAGCATGCAGGGGAGCTACGAGCAGTACTTC. Protein: CASSMQGSYEQYF.